This T cell receptor (beta chain) was retrieved from a study of blood T cell repertoires in COVID-19 (dated by TCRdb to 2018 to 2020). Describing the broader study: Samples from collaborators originated in the United States, Italy and Spain and spanned both the acute and convalescent phases of COVID-19. Sample metadata almost always included a de-identified subject ID, COVID-19 status, age in years and sex. The repertoires were released in a freely available public database meant as a resource for research on the immune response to SARS-CoV-2. The material from the prospective study consisted of cDNA or gDNA derived from T cells, B-cell-depleted T cells, or PBMCs. Where HLA class I and class II types were available, the types were taken from metadata supplied by the sample provider, not from assay-based typing. Subjects who had been exposed to COVID-19, were actively infected with it, or had recovered from it provided the deeply sampled blood TCRbeta repertoires that made up the dataset. The samples were drawn from two sources: the first 160 participants of the ongoing ImmuneRACE study, and 950 to 1,500 subjects contributed by 6 global collaborators. Study-level results and caveats: How much clinical and demographic metadata was included differed by source and by participant, and the metadata was provided uncurated.

TCRbeta CDR3 regions were amplified from genomic DNA using the immunoSEQ Assay, a bias-controlled multiplex PCR. The authors processed their data as follows. Within the assay, amplification of reference gene primers was used to estimate how many nucleated cells each sample contained. To quantify the absolute abundance of each unique TCRbeta CDR3 rearrangement, sequence reads were collapsed and filtered. Productive Simpson clonality was computed per sample as the square root of Simpson's diversity index over productive rearrangements. The table was pulled from immuneACCESS by TCRdb, which kept in-frame rearrangements only. Such tables lose some clones; where checked, under half of the loss comes from unresolved V genes, and the rest has no known cause. V and J calls and clone size are those listed in that table; D and trimming were worked out from the DNA. The table for this sample lists 200,000 to 250,000 clones; around four fifths of them were counted only once. The ten largest clones add up to around 6.4% of the sample.

The CDR3 covers 12 residues, taking in both the cysteine and the phenylalanine. Of all the DNA, just the CDR3 is kept, 36 bases in frame from base 1. CDR1 is given as SSHAT and CDR2 as FNYEAQ, both from the germline V gene (reference sequence). With regard to this clone: The specificity of this receptor is unknown. At one end, the junction sequence differs from germline, possibly due to a read error.

The collaborating institutions used their own protocols to collect whole blood in K2EDTA tubes. For TCRbeta analysis, collaborator samples were shipped as frozen whole blood, as isolated PBMCs, or as DNA extracted from either sample type. This chain is built from TRBV7-7 and TRBJ2-7, with 7 bases matching TRBD2. Sequencing was carried out using peripheral blood. This clonotype was obtained from a woman in her sixties with active or convalescent COVID-19. The nucleotides are TGTGCTAGCAGCTCCCCTGGGGGGGTGCAGTACTTC. This codes for CASSSPGGVQYF.